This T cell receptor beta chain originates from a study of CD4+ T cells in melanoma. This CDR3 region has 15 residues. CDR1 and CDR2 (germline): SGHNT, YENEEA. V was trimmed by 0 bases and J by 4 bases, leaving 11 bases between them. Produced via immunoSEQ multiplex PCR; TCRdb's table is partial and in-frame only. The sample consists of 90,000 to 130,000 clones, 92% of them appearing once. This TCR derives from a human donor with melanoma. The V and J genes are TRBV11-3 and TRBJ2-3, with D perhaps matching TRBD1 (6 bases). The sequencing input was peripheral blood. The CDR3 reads CASSLEFGGSDTQYF. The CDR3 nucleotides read TGTGCCAGCAGCTTAGAGTTTGGGGGCTCAGATACGCAGTATTTT.